The clone carrying this T cell receptor beta chain was seen ten or more times. Its matching antigen is unknown. This entry comes from a study of T cells after yellow fever vaccination. Study results and caveats: Bulk-population clonotypes that are abundant could appear as contaminants in FACS-sorted repertoires. Though it reached lower strength, the secondary response hit its peak faster, day 5 versus 15. Clones from primary vaccination mostly reappeared after the booster (about 97% CD4, approximately 88% CD8).

Germline CDR1 reads SGHTA; CDR2 reads FQGTGA. The CDR3 covers 15 residues. V was trimmed by 2 bases and J by 3 bases, leaving 12 bases between them. It was through 5'RACE template switching that TCR cDNA was made, with a universal primer site and UMIs added. Via MiXCR, TCRdb re-called the 5' RACE reads, giving one row per CDR3 protein. The profile shows 450,000 to 600,000 distinct CDR3 sequences, roughly a sixth of them singletons. The starting material was PBMCs, obtained less than 6 days after the first yellow fever vaccination. This rearrangement joins TRBV7-3 to TRBJ2-3; D not resolved. The source is a man aged 18-30 years who received the YFV17D yellow fever vaccine. Here the CDR3 DNA reads TGTGCCAGCAGCTTATACGCTTCAAAGACAGATACGCAGTATTTT. It translates to CASSLYASKTDTQYF.